Sequencing of this TCR beta chain was carried out in a study of T cell clones after liver transplantation. Study-wide context: Three of eight recipients were HCV-positive; others had non-autoimmune, non-viral indications. Study-level results: Rather than being deleted, graft donor-reactive T cells may have moved into the graft. Post-transplant, graft-donor-reactive CD4 TCRbeta sequences in blood dropped significantly in 5 of 8 subjects.

Concerning this clone itself: The antigen is not known.

The V end lost 5 bases, the J end lost 2 bases, and 12 bases lay between the germline ends. Germline-derived CDR1 and CDR2 are LGHNA and YSLEER. This CDR3 contains 14 residues. Assay used: immunoSEQ multiplex PCR; TCRdb lists only in-frame clones, some missing. The table shows roughly 12,000 clones, with just under 75% occurring only once. The rearrangement joins TRBV4-3 to TRBJ1-2; D call uncertain. Material: CD8+ T cells from blood, obtained at the 22-month timepoint. This TCR was sampled from a human patient who received a liver transplant. The T cells may partly be graft donor cells. CDR3 loop: CASSALEGNYGYTF. The CDR3, as DNA: TGCGCCAGCAGCGCCCTTGAGGGCAACTATGGCTACACCTTC.